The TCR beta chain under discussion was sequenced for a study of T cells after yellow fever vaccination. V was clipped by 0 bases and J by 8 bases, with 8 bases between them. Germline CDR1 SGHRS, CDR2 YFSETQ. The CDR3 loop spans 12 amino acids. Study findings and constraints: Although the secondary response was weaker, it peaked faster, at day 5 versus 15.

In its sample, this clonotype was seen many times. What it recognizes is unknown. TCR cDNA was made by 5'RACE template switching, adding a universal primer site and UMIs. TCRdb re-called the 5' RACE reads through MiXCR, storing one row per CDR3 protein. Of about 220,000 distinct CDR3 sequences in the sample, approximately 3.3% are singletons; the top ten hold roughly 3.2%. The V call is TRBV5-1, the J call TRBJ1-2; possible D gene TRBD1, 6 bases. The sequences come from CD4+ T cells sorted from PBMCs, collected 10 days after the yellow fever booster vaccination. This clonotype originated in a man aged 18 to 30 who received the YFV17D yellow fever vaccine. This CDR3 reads CASSLDGGGYTF. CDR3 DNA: TGCGCCAGCAGCTTGGACGGGGGCGGCTACACCTTC. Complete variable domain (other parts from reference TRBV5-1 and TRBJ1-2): KAGVTQTPRYLIKTRGQQVTLSCSPISGHRSVSWYQQTPGQGLQFLFEYFSETQRNKGNFPGRFSGRQFSNSRSEMNVSTLELGDSALYLCASSLDGGGYTFGSGTRLTVV.